These 30 T cell receptor beta chains were all obtained from the same sample, sequenced in a study of T cell changes during pregnancy in multiple sclerosis. Assay used: immunoSEQ multiplex PCR; TCRdb lists only in-frame clones, some missing. The data hold around 27,000 clones, with over 85% observed a single time. This specimen was CD4+ T cells from peripheral blood mononuclear cells, taken in the first trimester of pregnancy. The receptors derive from a female donor with multiple sclerosis, enrolled in a pregnancy study.

This chain joins TRBV15 and TRBJ1-2, with 8 nucleotides matching TRBD1. Losses at the gene ends were 0 bases for V and 8 bases for J; bases not matched to a gene: 5. The germline gives CDR1 LNHNV, CDR2 YYDKDF (reference sequence). This CDR3 contains 14 residues. The DNA for the CDR3 is TGTGCCACCAGCAGAGATCACAGGGGGGAAGGCTACACCTTC. The encoded protein is CATSRDHRGEGYTF.

This clone was picked up one time. The chain has TRBV18 and TRBJ2-1, with unresolved D. The CDR3 is 14 residues long. Germline V gene sequence: CDR1 KGHSH, CDR2 LQKENI. Trimming cost V 7 bases and J 6 bases, with 16 bases left between them. CDR3 in amino acids: CASFLGVWSNEQFF. Written as DNA, the CDR3 is TGTGCCAGCTTCCTCGGAGTGTGGAGCAATGAGCAGTTCTTC.

This chain joins TRBV27 and TRBJ2-5; D ambiguous. CDR3 length: 13 residues. Per germline, CDR1 MNHEY and CDR2 SMNVEV (reference sequence). Trimming took 10 bases from V and 7 from J, leaving 19 bases between them. The CDR3 nucleotides read TGTGCCACCCGTCGGATAATGACGGGGACCCAGTACTTC. It specifies CATRRIMTGTQYF.

The V gene is TRBV29-1, the J gene TRBJ2-4, with 14 bases lining up with TRBD2. The CDR3 extends over 14 amino acids. Looked up from germline, CDR1 is SQVTM and CDR2 is ANQGSEA. V shed 5 bases, J shed 5 bases, and the junction held 2 bases outside the gene matches. The CDR3: CSVRTSGGQNIQYF. In nucleotides, the CDR3 is TGCAGCGTTAGGACTAGCGGGGGGCAAAACATTCAGTACTTC.

The chain joins TRBV4-1 to TRBJ2-7; 16 positions agree with TRBD2. CDR1 and CDR2 (germline): MGHRA, YSYEKL. The ends lost 3 bases at V and 3 bases at J; junction bases unmatched: 11. The CDR3 has 19 residues. The CDR3 DNA reads as TGCGCCAGCAGCCATCCGGGACTAGCGGGGGGGCCCAACAACTACGAGCAGTACTTC. Encoded protein: CASSHPGLAGGPNNYEQYF.

The chain couples TRBV7-9 to TRBJ2-5, with D unclear. This CDR3 region has 16 residues. Germline V gene sequence: CDR1 SEHNR, CDR2 FQNEAQ (reference sequence). Trimming cost V 2 bases and J 3 bases, with 16 bases left between them. CDR3: CASSLLLLRRKETQYF. In nucleotides, the CDR3 is TGTGCCAGCAGCTTATTGCTTCTACGGCGGAAAGAGACCCAGTACTTC.

The chain combines TRBV5-6 with TRBJ1-1, with a possible D match to TRBD1 (6 bases). The CDR3 has 17 residues. Germline values: CDR1 SGHDT, CDR2 YYEEEE. The V end was cut by 0 bases, the J end by 11 bases, with 26 bases between. CDR3 loop: CASSLEGLFTGRVAAFF. In nucleotides, the CDR3 is TGTGCCAGCAGCTTGGAAGGCCTATTTACAGGGAGAGTAGCGGCTTTCTTT. Together with reference TRBV5-6 and TRBJ1-1, the CDR3 gives the full variable domain: DAGVTQSPTHLIKTRGQQVTLRCSPKSGHDTVSWYQQALGQGPQFIFQYYEEEERQRGNFPDRFSGHQFPNYSSELNVNALLLGDSALYLCASSLEGLFTGRVAAFFGQGTRLTVV.

This sequence joins TRBV5-8 and TRBJ1-4; TRBD1 matches 7 bases. The CDR3 spans 15 residues. After removal of 3 bases from V and 4 bases from J, the junction contained 6 bases not matched to a gene. The germline CDR1 and CDR2 sequences are SGHTS and YDEGEE. CDR3 residues: CASSSPQGDNEKLFF. In DNA, the CDR3 is TGTGCCAGCAGCTCCCCGCAGGGGGATAATGAAAAACTGTTTTTT.

The rearrangement uses TRBV9 and TRBJ1-1; the D gene is possibly TRBD1 (5 bases). Trimming took 4 bases from V and 0 from J, leaving 13 bases between them. The CDR3 loop spans 15 amino acids. Germline V gene data show CDR1 as SGDLS and CDR2 as YYNGEE. CDR3 protein: CASSPRTPMNTEAFF. CDR3 nucleotide sequence: TGTGCCAGCAGCCCCCGGACACCTATGAACACTGAAGCTTTCTTT.

The DNA of the CDR3 is TGTGCCAGCAACAGACAGGGGGGTGAAGCTTTCTTT. It specifies CASNRQGGEAFF. This chain joins TRBV7-2 and TRBJ1-1; 9 nucleotides match TRBD1. The junction had 4 bases not matched to a gene; V was cut back by 7 bases and J by 7 bases. The CDR3 spans 12 residues. Germline CDR1 and CDR2: SGHTA and FQGNSA.

The chain uses TRBV28 and TRBJ1-4; D not resolved. The CDR3 is 18 amino acids. Trimming removed 3 bases from V and 0 bases from J, with 17 bases in between. Germline values: CDR1 MDHEN, CDR2 SYDVKM. The CDR3 sequence is CASSFWAPSGATNEKLFF. CDR3 coding DNA: TGTGCCAGCAGTTTTTGGGCCCCCTCGGGAGCAACTAATGAAAAACTGTTTTTT.

J is TRBJ1-1 and V is TRBV5-1; D is uncertain. The CDR3 loop spans 15 amino acids. Trimming took off 4 bases at V and 1 base at J, with 14 bases between the two ends. The V gene's germline CDR1 is SGHRS and CDR2 YFSETQ. CDR3 in amino acids: CASSLASEGNTEAFF. CDR3 nucleotide sequence: TGCGCCAGCAGCCTAGCATCAGAGGGGAACACTGAAGCTTTCTTT.

The rearrangement joins TRBV2 to TRBJ2-1; the D gene is possibly TRBD1 (5 bases). This CDR3 has 16 residues. V was pared by 5 bases and J by 6 bases, with 20 bases between. Germline lookup yields CDR1 SNHLY and CDR2 FYNNEI. CDR3 sequence (DNA): TGTGCCAGCAGTTCAGGGTGGCCGATGGGCGGCAATGAGCAGTTCTTC. This codes for CASSSGWPMGGNEQFF.

The CDR3 DNA follows: TGTGCCAGCAGCAGCAGCGGGGGTTGGAATGAGCAGTTCTTC. Translating gives CASSSSGGWNEQFF. V usage is TRBV5-4 and J usage is TRBJ2-1; 8 positions match TRBD2. The CDR3 has 14 amino acids. Losses at the gene ends were 4 bases for V and 7 bases for J; bases not matched to a gene: 7. Germline V gene lookup returns CDR1 SGHNT and CDR2 YYREEE (reference sequence).

This clone was recorded once. The chain carries TRBV7-4 and TRBJ2-1, with 14 bases identical to TRBD2. The CDR3 is 19 amino acids. Germline CDR1 SGHVT, CDR2 SQSDAQ. V lost 5 bases and J lost 9; bases outside the gene matches: 18. CDR3 sequence reads: CASSARDRLAGGLRVEQFF. The CDR3 DNA reads TGTGCCAGCAGCGCCCGGGACAGACTAGCGGGGGGGCTTCGGGTTGAGCAGTTCTTC.

The chain uses TRBV28 and TRBJ1-2; 8 nucleotides agree with TRBD1. V lost 2 bases, J lost 4 bases, and 12 bases stayed unmatched. Germline CDR1 MDHEN, CDR2 SYDVKM. This CDR3 is built from 17 residues. CDR3 DNA sequence: TGTGCCAGCAGTTTAATATGGAGTCAGGGGGCGAGCTATGGCTACACCTTC. This gives the protein CASSLIWSQGASYGYTF.

The V gene is TRBV6-5, the J gene TRBJ2-1; TRBD2 matches at 14 bases. Trimming removed 4 bases from V and 8 bases from J; junction bases left unmatched: 4. The CDR3 consists of 15 residues. CDR1 and CDR2 (germline): MNHEY, SVGAGI. CDR3: CASSSGTSGGYEQFF. The CDR3 DNA follows: TGTGCCAGCAGTTCCGGGACTAGCGGGGGCTATGAGCAGTTCTTC.

The chain has TRBV30 and TRBJ2-7, with 8 bases identical to TRBD2. Trimming at V came to 0 bases and at J to 0 bases, leaving 1 base not matched to a gene. CDR1 GTSNPN and CDR2 SVGIG come from the germline V gene (reference sequence). The CDR3 has 14 amino acids. This CDR3 reads CAWSVRGGSYEQYF. Here the CDR3 DNA reads TGTGCCTGGAGTGTACGGGGGGGCTCCTACGAGCAGTACTTC.

This chain connects TRBV28 to TRBJ1-6, with D possibly being TRBD1 (6 bases). The CDR3 spans 15 residues. Germline V gene lookup returns CDR1 MDHEN and CDR2 SYDVKM. Trimming removed 4 bases at V and 9 bases at J, with 16 bases between. The CDR3 loop is CASSSQGFGFSPLHF. The CDR3 DNA reads as TGTGCCAGCAGTTCACAGGGTTTTGGATTTTCACCCCTCCACTTT.

The chain combines TRBV7-9 with TRBJ1-4, with TRBD1 identical over 8 bases. V lost 5 bases to trimming and J lost 8 bases; unmatched junction nucleotides: 7. This CDR3 comprises 14 residues. Germline lookup yields CDR1 SEHNR and CDR2 FQNEAQ (reference sequence). The CDR3 DNA reads TGTGCCAGCAGCCAGGGGGCGCTACAGGAAAAACTGTTTTTT. Amino acids: CASSQGALQEKLFF.

The DNA for the CDR3 is TGTGCCAGCAGTTTAGGTGGTGGAGAATACAATGAGCAGTTCTTC. Residues: CASSLGGGEYNEQFF. The rearrangement uses TRBV28 and TRBJ2-1, with no clear D. Trimming shortened V by 2 bases and J by 4 bases, and 12 bases separated the two germline ends. The length of the CDR3 is 15 residues. CDR1 MDHEN and CDR2 SYDVKM come from the germline V gene.

This chain uses TRBV5-1 with TRBJ2-5, with TRBD2 matching over 12 bases. Per the germline V gene, CDR1 is SGHRS and CDR2 is YFSETQ. CDR3 length: 17 residues. J lost 3 bases, V lost 0 bases, and 6 bases had no gene match. CDR3 loop: CASSLAPTSGGEETQYF. CDR3 sequence (DNA): TGCGCCAGCAGCTTGGCCCCGACTAGCGGGGGTGAAGAGACCCAGTACTTC.

The chain employs TRBV27 and TRBJ2-7, with 8 bases identical to TRBD1. The CDR3 length is 14 residues. Per germline, CDR1 MNHEY and CDR2 SMNVEV (reference sequence). Losses at the gene ends were 3 bases for V and 7 bases for J; bases not matched to a gene: 8. As DNA, the CDR3 is TGTGCCAGCAGTTTCCGCCGACAGGGGCGGGAGCAGTACTTC. This encodes CASSFRRQGREQYF.

The genes are TRBV6-6 and TRBJ2-1, with a weak D call TRBD1 (6 bases). The germline V gene encodes CDR1 MNHNY and CDR2 SVGAGI (reference sequence). The CDR3 consists of 14 residues. Trimming left V 5 bases short and J 3 bases short, with 11 bases between. This CDR3 reads CASSQGTSYNEQFF. For the CDR3, the DNA is TGTGCCAGCAGTCAAGGGACAAGCTACAATGAGCAGTTCTTC.

This rearrangement joins TRBV6-5 to TRBJ2-3; 7 positions match TRBD2. Trimming took 2 bases from V and 0 from J; bases not matched to a gene: 5. CDR3 length equals 16 residues. Per the germline V gene, CDR1 is MNHEY and CDR2 is SVGAGI. The CDR3 DNA reads TGTGCCAGCAGTTACGGTGAAGCGGGGAGCACAGATACGCAGTATTTT. Translated: CASSYGEAGSTDTQYF.

V gene TRBV14 combines with J gene TRBJ1-1; weak D call: TRBD1 (6 bases). The germline V and J ends were trimmed by 4 bases and 6 bases, with 15 bases remaining between them. Germline V lookup: CDR1 SGHDN, CDR2 FVKESK. The CDR3 runs to 14 residues. This CDR3 is CASSLGGGAAEAFF. In DNA form, the CDR3 reads TGTGCCAGCAGCCTGGGCGGGGGCGCCGCTGAAGCTTTCTTT.

The V and J genes are TRBV2 and TRBJ1-5; D unresolved. Germline CDR1 and CDR2: SNHLY and FYNNEI. Trimming took off 5 bases at V and 11 bases at J, with 16 bases between the two ends. This CDR3 is 13 amino acids long. The CDR3 spells CASSYTPTAAQHF. CDR3 in DNA: TGTGCCAGCAGTTACACCCCAACCGCGGCCCAGCATTTT.

This clone occurred once. The rearrangement links TRBV5-1 to TRBJ1-6, with D uncertain. The CDR3 is 15 residues long. V was pared by 1 base and J by 10 bases, with 15 bases between. Germline CDR1 is SGHRS and CDR2 is YFSETQ. This CDR3 is CASSLSGSGESPLHF. CDR3 DNA: TGCGCCAGCAGCTTGAGTGGGTCAGGCGAGTCACCCCTCCACTTT.

The chain links TRBV28 to TRBJ1-4; 11 bases map to TRBD1. The V gene end was trimmed by 1 base and the J gene end by 7 bases; junction bases not matched to a gene: 20. From germline, CDR1 is MDHEN and CDR2 SYDVKM. The CDR3 spans 21 residues. CDR3 loop: CASSLSLLSEDRGPQSEKLFF. In DNA form, the CDR3 reads TGTGCCAGCAGTTTATCCCTCCTGAGTGAGGACAGGGGGCCCCAATCTGAAAAACTGTTTTTT.

The count of this clone is one. The rearrangement uses TRBV9 and TRBJ1-2, with 12 bases fitting TRBD1. Trimming removed 8 bases from V and 6 bases from J; junction bases left unmatched: 11. Germline V lookup: CDR1 SGDLS, CDR2 YYNGEE. The length of the CDR3 is 15 residues. CDR3 nucleotides: TGTGCCAGTTCCCGGGACAGGGGGCGCGAGAATGGCTACACCTTC. The encoded protein is CASSRDRGRENGYTF.